These T cell receptor beta chains were read from a single sample in a study of cytotoxic CD8 clonotypes in ibrutinib-treated CLL. Measured with immunoSEQ multiplex PCR; TCRdb has only the in-frame clones, and not every one. The sample lists more than 85,000 clones; around 77% were seen once. The sample here was PBMCs, taken after 24 months of ibrutinib treatment. The origin of the receptors is a human donor with chronic lymphocytic leukemia. Each CDR3 is given with its conserved first and last residue. The order of the fields is V gene, clone size, D gene, J gene, CDR3 DNA, CDR3 protein. A D gene is named only where the DNA matches it firmly. Not all rows give a size; the values are once, few, many and, for expanded clones, a class.

TRBV7-3	.	.	TRBJ2-6	TGTGCCAGCAGCCCATTCCGTGGCGGGGCCAACGTCCTGACTTTC	CASSPFRGGANVLTF
TRBV28	.	.	TRBJ2-7	TGTGCCAGCAGTTTATCGGGCGAGCAGTACTTC	CASSLSGEQYF
TRBV6-6	.	TRBD1	TRBJ1-5	TGTGCCAGCAGTTACTCGGGACAGGGAAGTCAGCCCCAGCATTTT	CASSYSGQGSQPQHF
TRBV28	.	.	TRBJ2-3	TGTGCCAGCGCACGGAGGGGGGGCGGGTCAGATACGCAGTATTTT	CASARRGGGSDTQYF
TRBV7-2	.	.	TRBJ2-2	TGTGCCAGCAGCTTCTCCTGGAACACCGGGGAGCTGTTTTTT	CASSFSWNTGELFF
TRBV18	.	TRBD1	TRBJ1-5	TGTGCCAGCTCACCTCAGGGGGCCACCAAGCCCCAGCATTTT	CASSPQGATKPQHF
TRBV19	.	.	TRBJ1-2	TGTGCCAGTAGTCCAAGTTCAGGGCCTTCCGATCCTCGTGGCTACACCTTC	CASSPSSGPSDPRGYTF
TRBV30	few	TRBD1	TRBJ1-4	TGTGCCTGGGACAGGGCGAATGAAAAACTGTTTTTT	CAWDRANEKLFF
TRBV18	.	.	TRBJ2-3	TGTGCCAGCTCACCACAGGGGCAGGATACGCAGTATTTT	CASSPQGQDTQYF
TRBV11-2	.	TRBD2	TRBJ2-5	TGTGCCAGCAGCTCCCGGGGGGGACTACAAGAGACCCAGTACTTC	CASSSRGGLQETQYF
TRBV6-6	.	TRBD1	TRBJ2-7	TGTGCCAGCAGTTCTCAACAGGGGGGCCCCTACGAGCAGTACTTC	CASSSQQGGPYEQYF
TRBV6-1	.	.	TRBJ1-1	TGTGCCAGCAGCCAGGGGCTGGGTACTGAAGCTTTCTTT	CASSQGLGTEAFF
TRBV3-2	.	.	TRBJ2-7	TGTGCCAGCAGCCTCTCCCTCGACTTC	CASSLSLDF
TRBV6-6	.	TRBD2	TRBJ2-7	TGTGCCAGCAGTTACTCGGCGGGAGCGAACTACGAGCAGTACTTC	CASSYSAGANYEQYF
TRBV5-1	.	.	TRBJ2-2	TGCGCCAGCAGCTTGGTTCAGTCGAACACCGGGGAGCTGTTTTTT	CASSLVQSNTGELFF
TRBV18	.	.	TRBJ2-1	TGTGCCAGCTCACCAAGTAGCTCCTACAATGAGCAGTTCTTC	CASSPSSSYNEQFF
TRBV2	.	TRBD2	TRBJ2-3	TGTGCCAGCAGTGCGAGGGGGTGGACTAGCGGGGGCACAGATACGCAGTATTTT	CASSARGWTSGGTDTQYF